Below, 12 T cell receptor beta chains from the same sample are listed, as sequenced in a study of identical twins. A single record per CDR3 protein comes from TCRdb applying MiXCR to the 5' RACE reads. Of about 690,000 distinct CDR3 sequences listed, less than 25% are singletons. A further study also used this sample, focusing on T cells expressing NK-cell markers.

Sequenced material: PBMCs. Receptors originate from a woman aged 18-29 years in good health.

This clonotype was seen a few times. This sequence joins TRBV20-1 and TRBJ1-2; maybe TRBD1 (6 bases). The V gene lost 0 bases and the J gene lost 1 base, with 12 bases spanning the gap. This CDR3 is 15 amino acids long. CDR1 is DFQATT, CDR2 SNEGSKA, per germline (reference sequence). This CDR3 reads CSARDPPRGNYGYTF. Here the CDR3 DNA reads TGCAGTGCTAGAGATCCACCCAGGGGTAACTATGGCTACACCTTC.

The chain couples TRBV5-6 to TRBJ2-2; a possible D gene is TRBD1 (6 bases). V gave up 4 bases and J gave up 1 base, with 11 bases separating them. CDR1 SGHDT and CDR2 YYEEEE come from the germline V gene. The length of the CDR3 is 15 residues. CDR3 sequence (DNA): TGTGCCAGCAGCGCCGGGACACTGAACACCGGGGAGCTGTTTTTT. Its translation is CASSAGTLNTGELFF.

This clonotype was picked up a small number of times. This chain links TRBV9 with TRBJ2-3; D is ambiguous. Germline V lookup: CDR1 SGDLS, CDR2 YYNGEE. This CDR3 has 16 amino acids. Between the trimmed V and J ends, which lost 3 bases and 4 bases, there was a span of 18 bases. The CDR3: CASSGPQTSMADTQYF. DNA of the CDR3: TGTGCCAGCAGCGGTCCCCAAACCTCGATGGCAGATACGCAGTATTTT. Supplemented by reference TRBV9 and TRBJ2-3, the full variable domain reads DSGVTQTPKHLITATGQRVTLRCSPRSGDLSVYWYQQSLDQGLQFLIQYYNGEERAKGNILERFSAQQFPDLHSELNLSSLELGDSALYFCASSGPQTSMADTQYFGPGTRLTVL.

The chain recombines TRBV4-3 with TRBJ2-1, with unresolved D. Germline V gene data show CDR1 as LGHNA and CDR2 as YSLEER. V was trimmed by 0 bases and J by 9 bases, leaving 9 bases between them. The CDR3 consists of 13 residues. The CDR3 here is CASSQDRNSEQFF. DNA for the CDR3: TGCGCCAGCAGCCAAGATCGCAACAGTGAGCAGTTCTTC.

This clonotype has only a few counts. This chain joins TRBV6-2 or TRBV6-3 and TRBJ2-7, with 9 bases fitting TRBD1. J gave up 1 base and V 6 bases, and 7 bases lay outside the gene matches. The germline CDR1 and CDR2 sequences are MNHEY and SVGEGT. The CDR3 runs to 15 residues. The CDR3 bases are TGTGCCAGCAGCCTCCGGGACAGGGTTTCCTACGAGCAGTACTTC. Translated: CASSLRDRVSYEQYF.

The chain recombines TRBV11-2 with TRBJ2-4, with D perhaps assigned TRBD1 or TRBD2 (5 bases each). CDR1 is SGHAT, CDR2 FQNNGV, per germline. Trimming stripped 5 bases from V and 5 bases from J, with 13 bases between. There are 14 residues in the CDR3. CDR3 loop: CASSPLGVENIQYF. CDR3 bases: TGTGCCAGCAGCCCACTGGGGGTGGAAAACATTCAGTACTTC.

A few counts support this clonotype. The chain couples TRBV12-3 or TRBV12-4 to TRBJ2-1; D is possibly TRBD2 (5 bases). V lost 6 bases and J 8 bases, leaving 17 bases between the germline ends. The CDR3 is 14 amino acids. The chain's CDR3 is CASRTPRGADEQFF. DNA of the CDR3: TGTGCCAGCAGGACCCCCAGAGGAGCGGATGAGCAGTTCTTC.

The chain employs TRBV5-1 and TRBJ2-7; D may be TRBD1 (5 bases). The CDR3 runs to 14 residues. Germline V gene data show CDR1 as SGHRS and CDR2 as YFSETQ. V was trimmed by 3 bases and J by 1 base, leaving 11 bases between them. The CDR3 loop reads CASSSREASYEQYF. In nucleotides, the CDR3 is TGCGCCAGCAGCTCCAGGGAAGCGTCCTACGAGCAGTACTTC.

This chain uses TRBV6-5 with TRBJ2-1, with 11 bases matching TRBD2. The CDR3 covers 16 residues. Unmatched junction bases numbered 9, after V lost 0 bases and J lost 11 bases. Germline V CDR1 and CDR2: MNHEY, SVGAGI. The CDR3 DNA sequence: TGTGCCAGCAGTTACTCCAAACTAGCGGGAGTGCCACAGCAGTTCTTC. It is translated as CASSYSKLAGVPQQFF.

This clonotype was recorded many times. The chain couples TRBV20-1 to TRBJ2-7; the D is unclear. The CDR3 is 12 amino acids. V lost 1 base to trimming and J lost 4 bases, with 8 bases between them. Germline-derived CDR1 and CDR2 are DFQATT and SNEGSKA (reference sequence). The CDR3 protein is CSARAPPYEQYF. In DNA, the CDR3 is TGCAGTGCTAGAGCCCCACCGTACGAGCAGTACTTC.

This chain uses TRBV9 with TRBJ2-1, with TRBD2 as a possible D gene (6 bases). This CDR3 is 14 amino acids long. V gave up 3 bases and J gave up 7 bases, with 14 bases separating them. The germline gives CDR1 SGDLS, CDR2 YYNGEE. The CDR3 sequence: CASSGEVGRNEQFF. The CDR3 DNA follows: TGTGCCAGCAGCGGAGAGGTGGGGAGGAATGAGCAGTTCTTC.

This clonotype was seen a handful of times. The rearrangement links TRBV12-3 or TRBV12-4 to TRBJ2-1; 7 bases agree with TRBD1. J gave up 2 bases and V 5 bases, and 9 bases lay outside the gene matches. The length of the CDR3 is 16 residues. The CDR3 DNA reads as TGTGCCAGCAGTGCCTCCGGGACAGAGGCCTACAATGAGCAGTTCTTC. Its protein is CASSASGTEAYNEQFF.